A single sample gave rise to the 20 T cell receptor beta chains below, sequenced in a study of cytomegalovirus exposure and HLA in healthy donors. With 60 Vbeta and 13 Jbeta primers, the PCR was carried out. Sequencing used immunoSEQ multiplex PCR; TCRdb keeps in-frame clones, though not all of them. The repertoire consists of about 140,000 clones, with 70% to 85% occurring once and the leading ten covering roughly 9.7%. Material: PBMCs. The receptors originated from a woman aged 55-69 years in good health and CMV-seropositive.

This chain connects TRBV30 to TRBJ2-3, with D perhaps TRBD2 (6 bases). CDR3 length: 13 amino acids. Germline-derived CDR1 and CDR2 are GTSNPN and SVGIG (reference sequence). Deletions cut 4 bases from V and 3 bases from J, with 11 bases between. The CDR3 protein is CAWTLRGTDTQYF. Here the CDR3 DNA reads TGTGCCTGGACCCTCCGGGGGACAGATACGCAGTATTTT.

The sample holds a few counts of this clone. J is TRBJ2-1 and V is TRBV30; TRBD2 matches 9 bases. V dropped 4 bases and J dropped 1; count of bases not matched to a gene: 5. The CDR3 is 15 residues long. Germline CDR1 GTSNPN, CDR2 SVGIG (reference sequence). CDR3 protein: CAWKLTSGSYNEQFF. DNA for the CDR3: TGTGCCTGGAAATTGACTAGCGGATCCTACAATGAGCAGTTCTTC.

The chain employs TRBV6-5 and TRBJ2-5; TRBD1 aligns across 7 bases. The CDR3 contains 14 residues. V trimming: 6 bases; J trimming: 5 bases; junction bases outside the gene matches: 9. Germline CDR1 and CDR2: MNHEY and SVGAGI. CDR3 sequence: CASRFTGVGETQYF. The CDR3 coding sequence is TGTGCCAGCAGATTTACAGGGGTAGGGGAGACCCAGTACTTC.

V gene TRBV28 combines with J gene TRBJ2-7; D possibly corresponds to TRBD2 (6 bases). In germline, CDR1 is MDHEN, CDR2 SYDVKM. V lost 6 bases, J lost 0 bases, and 15 bases lay in between. CDR3 length equals 15 residues. CDR3 loop: CASSPRAGLSYEQYF. DNA for the CDR3: TGTGCCAGCAGCCCTCGCGCGGGGCTCTCCTACGAGCAGTACTTC.

The CDR3 bases are TGTGCCAGCAGCTCGACTAGCAACAGAGAGACCCAGTACTTC. This gives the protein CASSSTSNRETQYF. The chain is built from TRBV7-2 and TRBJ2-5; 7 bases agree with TRBD2. The CDR3 totals 14 residues. With V trimmed by 4 bases and J by 4 bases, 6 bases remained unmatched. The germline gives CDR1 SGHTA, CDR2 FQGNSA.

This CDR3 is CASSLIPVPHNEQFF. The CDR3 DNA follows: TGTGCCAGCAGCTTAATTCCGGTCCCGCACAATGAGCAGTTCTTC. This chain links TRBV7-3 with TRBJ2-1, with no clear D. V gave up 1 base and J gave up 5 bases, with 12 bases separating them. Looked up from germline, CDR1 is SGHTA and CDR2 is FQGTGA. CDR3 length: 15 residues.

The rearrangement uses TRBV5-1 and TRBJ1-2; no clear D gene. The germline CDR1 and CDR2 sequences are SGHRS and YFSETQ. The CDR3 is 13 amino acids. V was shortened by 3 bases and J by 4 bases, with 10 bases between the two germline ends. The CDR3 bases are TGCGCCAGCAGCTCCGGGGAGCCCTATGGCTACACCTTC. Translating it yields CASSSGEPYGYTF.

This rearrangement joins TRBV28 to TRBJ2-2, with D unclear. The germline V gene encodes CDR1 MDHEN and CDR2 SYDVKM. The ends were cut back, 3 bases at V and 7 bases at J, with 6 bases in the middle. This CDR3 has 12 amino acids. CDR3: CASSFGVGELFF. The CDR3 nucleotides read TGTGCCAGCAGTTTCGGTGTCGGGGAGCTGTTTTTT. Full variable domain (outside the CDR3, taken from reference TRBV28 and TRBJ2-2): DVKVTQSSRYLVKRTGEKVFLECVQDMDHENMFWYRQDPGLGLRLIYFSYDVKMKEKGDIPEGYSVSREKKERFSLILESASTNQTSMYLCASSFGVGELFFGEGSRLTVL.

The chain links TRBV30 to TRBJ1-5; D gene uncertain. Germline V CDR1 and CDR2: GTSNPN, SVGIG (reference sequence). Trimming left V 1 base short and J 9 bases short, with 10 bases between. The CDR3 covers 12 residues. The DNA for the CDR3 is TGTGCCTGGAGTGAGCGGGATCGGCCCCAGCATTTT. Amino acid sequence: CAWSERDRPQHF.

The chain couples TRBV19 to TRBJ1-4, with D perhaps TRBD1 (5 bases). Between the trimmed V and J ends, which lost 3 bases and 8 bases, there was a span of 16 bases. The CDR3 runs 15 residues. Germline V gene lookup returns CDR1 LNHDA and CDR2 SQIVND (reference sequence). This CDR3 reads CASSMGGTSREKLFF. As DNA, the CDR3 is TGTGCCAGTAGTATGGGAGGGACCTCGAGAGAAAAACTGTTTTTT.

The genes are TRBV7-8 and TRBJ1-2; a possible D gene is TRBD1 (5 bases). Germline assignment: CDR1 SGHVS and CDR2 FQNEAQ. CDR3 length equals 16 residues. The V gene lost 5 bases and the J gene lost 4 bases, with 20 bases spanning the gap. Here the CDR3 DNA reads TGTGCCAGCAGCGCCTACAGGATCCTGCAGGGCTATGGCTACACCTTC. This translates into CASSAYRILQGYGYTF.

The gene calls are TRBV5-5 and TRBJ2-7, with D perhaps matching TRBD1 (5 bases). This CDR3 has 14 amino acids. From germline, CDR1 is SGHKS and CDR2 YYEKEE (reference sequence). V lost 1 base, J lost 3 bases, and 11 bases lay in between. CDR3 amino acids: CASSLFDSFYEQYF. In DNA form, the CDR3 reads TGTGCCAGCAGCTTGTTTGACAGTTTCTACGAGCAGTACTTC.

The chain is built from TRBV28 and TRBJ2-5; D uncertain. The CDR3 is 15 amino acids. Trimming cost V 5 bases and J 1 base, with 14 bases left between them. The V gene's germline CDR1 is MDHEN and CDR2 SYDVKM. The CDR3 bases are TGTGCCAGCAGTCCCCTGGGCTATCGCCAAGAGACCCAGTACTTC. This sequence encodes CASSPLGYRQETQYF.

The chain combines TRBV28 with TRBJ1-2; the D gene is possibly TRBD1 (6 bases). V gave up 5 bases and J gave up 5 bases, with 18 bases separating them. This CDR3 is 15 amino acids long. Germline CDR1 MDHEN, CDR2 SYDVKM. CDR3: CASSDTGFGRYGYTF. The CDR3 nucleotides read TGTGCCAGCAGTGACACAGGGTTTGGGCGGTATGGCTACACCTTC.

The rearrangement uses TRBV5-5 and TRBJ1-1, with TRBD1 as a possible D gene (6 bases). This CDR3 is built from 17 residues. V was clipped by 0 bases and J by 2 bases, with 17 bases between them. The V gene's germline CDR1 is SGHKS and CDR2 YYEKEE (reference sequence). The CDR3 reads CASSLVTAGVRNTEAFF. The CDR3 DNA sequence: TGTGCCAGCAGCTTGGTGACGGCAGGGGTAAGAAACACTGAAGCTTTCTTT.

The CDR3 nucleotides are TGTGCCAGCTCAGGGACAGTTAGCAATCAGCCCCAGCATTTT. Its protein is CASSGTVSNQPQHF. The genes are TRBV18 and TRBJ1-5; the match to TRBD1 covers 7 bases. The germline V gene has CDR1 KGHSH and CDR2 LQKENI. V dropped 5 bases and J dropped 0; count of bases not matched to a gene: 1. The CDR3 loop spans 14 amino acids.

This clone was counted a single time. The gene calls are TRBV11-2 and TRBJ2-3, with D tentatively TRBD1 (5 bases). The germline gives CDR1 SGHAT, CDR2 FQNNGV. The CDR3 is 13 residues long. Trimming took off 2 bases at V and 4 bases at J, with 7 bases between the two ends. CDR3 residues: CASSLSGSDTQYF. For the CDR3, the DNA is TGTGCCAGCAGCTTATCAGGGTCAGATACGCAGTATTTT.

The chain is built from TRBV28 and TRBJ2-2; D remains unclear. Per the germline V gene, CDR1 is MDHEN and CDR2 is SYDVKM. Trimming took 6 bases from V and 6 from J, leaving 8 bases between them. CDR3 length: 12 amino acids. The DNA of the CDR3 is TGTGCCAGCAGCTCGCAGGCCGGGGAGCTGTTTTTT. This gives the protein CASSSQAGELFF.

The J gene is TRBJ2-2, the V gene TRBV28; TRBD2 is a possible D gene (5 bases). V was trimmed by 7 bases and J by 6 bases, leaving 18 bases between them. The CDR3 is 15 residues long. Germline loops: CDR1 MDHEN, CDR2 SYDVKM. The CDR3 here is CASTSPQEGSGELFF. The CDR3 region has the DNA TGTGCCAGCACCTCCCCTCAAGAGGGCTCCGGGGAGCTGTTTTTT.

The J gene is TRBJ2-3, the V gene TRBV27; no clear D. Germline CDR1 MNHEY, CDR2 SMNVEV (reference sequence). CDR3 length equals 13 residues. The V and J ends lost 8 bases and 4 bases respectively, with 13 bases between them. CDR3 DNA sequence: TGTGCCAGCGGCGTCGGGTGGGCAGATACGCAGTATTTT. Protein sequence: CASGVGWADTQYF.